The 2 T cell receptor beta chains presented below share a single source sample, sequenced in a study of T cell repertoires in cytomegalovirus infection. TCRdb re-analysed the reads in MiXCR, keeping a single row per CDR3 protein. The sample consists of about 250,000 distinct CDR3 sequences, around 6.2% of them appearing once. The sequenced material came from PBMCs. The receptors here all came from a human donor in good health (CMV status not recorded). Some clones in this sample may be carry-over from other donors' samples.

In this sample, this clonotype turned up many times. This rearrangement joins TRBV7-2 to TRBJ1-5; 9 bases align to TRBD1. This CDR3 has 15 amino acids. Germline trimming cut 3 bases from V and 2 bases from J; bases unmatched to any gene: 2. CDR1 and CDR2 from the germline V gene are SGHTA and FQGNSA. Here the CDR3 DNA reads TGTGCCAGCAGCTTCTACAGGGGGCGCAATCAGCCCCAGCATTTT. It yields the protein CASSFYRGRNQPQHF.

J is TRBJ2-3 and V is TRBV23-1; 7 nucleotides align to TRBD2. TRBV23-1 belongs to the ORF category, with a function that is uncertain. V trimming: 3 bases; J trimming: 1 base; junction bases outside the gene matches: 10. This CDR3 has 17 amino acids. Here the CDR3 reads CASSHFGSGERTDTQYF. The DNA of the CDR3 is TGCGCCAGCAGTCACTTCGGAAGCGGGGAACGCACAGATACGCAGTATTTT.